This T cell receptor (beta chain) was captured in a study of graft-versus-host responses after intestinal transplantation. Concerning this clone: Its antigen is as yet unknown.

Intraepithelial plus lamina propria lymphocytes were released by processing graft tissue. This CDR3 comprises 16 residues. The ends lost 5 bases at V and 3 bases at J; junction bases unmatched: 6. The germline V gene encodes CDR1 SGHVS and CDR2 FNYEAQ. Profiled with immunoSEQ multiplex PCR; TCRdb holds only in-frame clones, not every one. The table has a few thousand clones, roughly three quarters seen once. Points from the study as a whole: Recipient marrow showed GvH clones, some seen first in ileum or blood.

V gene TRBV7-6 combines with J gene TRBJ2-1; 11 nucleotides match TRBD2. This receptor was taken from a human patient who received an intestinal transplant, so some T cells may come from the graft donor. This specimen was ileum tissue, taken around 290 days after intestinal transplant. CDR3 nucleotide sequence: TGTGCCAGCAGCCGACGGACTAGCGGGCTCTACAATGAGCAGTTCTTC. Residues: CASSRRTSGLYNEQFF.